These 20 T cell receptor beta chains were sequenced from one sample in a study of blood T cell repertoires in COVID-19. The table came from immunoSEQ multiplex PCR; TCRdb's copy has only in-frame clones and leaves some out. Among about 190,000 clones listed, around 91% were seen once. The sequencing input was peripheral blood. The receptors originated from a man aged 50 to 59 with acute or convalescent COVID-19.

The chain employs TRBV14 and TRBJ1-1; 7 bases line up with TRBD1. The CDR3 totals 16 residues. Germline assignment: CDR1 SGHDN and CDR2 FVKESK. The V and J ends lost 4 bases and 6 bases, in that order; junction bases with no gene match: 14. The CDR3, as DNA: TGTGCCAGCAGCCCACTGACAGGGAAAGGCATGTCTGAAGCTTTCTTT. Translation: CASSPLTGKGMSEAFF.

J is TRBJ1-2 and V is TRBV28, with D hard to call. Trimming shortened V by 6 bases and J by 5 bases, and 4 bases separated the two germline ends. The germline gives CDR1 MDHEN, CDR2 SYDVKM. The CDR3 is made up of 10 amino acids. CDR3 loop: CASRRYGYTF. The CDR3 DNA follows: TGTGCCAGCAGGAGATATGGCTACACCTTC.

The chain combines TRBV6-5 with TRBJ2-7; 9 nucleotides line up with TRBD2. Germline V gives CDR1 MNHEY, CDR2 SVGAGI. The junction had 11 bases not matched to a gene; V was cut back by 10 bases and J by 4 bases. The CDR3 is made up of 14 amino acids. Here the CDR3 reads CATRAGGPVYEQYF. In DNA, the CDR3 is TGTGCCACCAGGGCGGGAGGGCCCGTATACGAGCAGTACTTC.

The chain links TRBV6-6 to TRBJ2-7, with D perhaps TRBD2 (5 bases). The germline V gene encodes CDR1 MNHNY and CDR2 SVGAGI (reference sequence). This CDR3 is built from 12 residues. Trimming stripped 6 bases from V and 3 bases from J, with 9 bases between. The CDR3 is CASSLGDYEQYV. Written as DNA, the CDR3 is TGTGCCAGCAGCCTCGGGGACTACGAGCAGTACGTC.

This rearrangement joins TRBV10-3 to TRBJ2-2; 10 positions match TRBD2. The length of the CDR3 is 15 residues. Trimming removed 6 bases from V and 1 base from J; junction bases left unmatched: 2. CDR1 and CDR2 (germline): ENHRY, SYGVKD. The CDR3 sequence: CAIRVAGGNTGELFF. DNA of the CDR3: TGTGCCATCAGGGTAGCGGGAGGGAACACCGGGGAGCTGTTTTTT.

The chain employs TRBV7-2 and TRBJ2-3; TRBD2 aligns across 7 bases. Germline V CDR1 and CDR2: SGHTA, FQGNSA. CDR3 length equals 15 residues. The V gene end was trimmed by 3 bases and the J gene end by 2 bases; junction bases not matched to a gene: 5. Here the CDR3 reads CASSLGLPSTDTQYF. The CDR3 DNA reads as TGTGCCAGCAGCTTGGGACTACCATCCACAGATACGCAGTATTTT.

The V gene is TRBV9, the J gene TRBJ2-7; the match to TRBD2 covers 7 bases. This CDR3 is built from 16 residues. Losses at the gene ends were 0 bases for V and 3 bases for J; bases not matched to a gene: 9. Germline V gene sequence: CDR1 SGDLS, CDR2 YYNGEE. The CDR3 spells CASSVVGRRGIYEQYV. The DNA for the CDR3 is TGTGCCAGCAGCGTAGTGGGACGGCGGGGGATCTACGAGCAGTACGTC.

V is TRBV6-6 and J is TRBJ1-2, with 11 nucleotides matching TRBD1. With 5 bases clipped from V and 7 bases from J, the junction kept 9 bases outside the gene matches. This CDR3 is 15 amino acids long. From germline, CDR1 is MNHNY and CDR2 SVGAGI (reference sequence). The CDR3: CASSTRPGTGGGYTF. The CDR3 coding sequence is TGTGCCAGCAGTACCAGACCCGGGACAGGGGGTGGCTACACCTTC.

CDR3 bases: TGTGCCAGTAGGGAGAGCTCCTACAATGAGCAGTTCTTC. Amino acid sequence: CASRESSYNEQFF. V is TRBV19 and J is TRBJ2-1; D unresolved. The ends were cut back, 6 bases at V and 0 bases at J, with 6 bases in the middle. Germline V gene data show CDR1 as LNHDA and CDR2 as SQIVND (reference sequence). CDR3 size: 13 residues.

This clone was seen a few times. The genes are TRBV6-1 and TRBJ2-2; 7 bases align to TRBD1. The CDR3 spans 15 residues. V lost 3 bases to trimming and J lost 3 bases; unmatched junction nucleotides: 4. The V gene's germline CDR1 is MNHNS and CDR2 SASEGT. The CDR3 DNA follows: TGTGCCAGCAGTGATACAGGGGCATACACCGGGGAGCTGTTTTTT. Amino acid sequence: CASSDTGAYTGELFF.

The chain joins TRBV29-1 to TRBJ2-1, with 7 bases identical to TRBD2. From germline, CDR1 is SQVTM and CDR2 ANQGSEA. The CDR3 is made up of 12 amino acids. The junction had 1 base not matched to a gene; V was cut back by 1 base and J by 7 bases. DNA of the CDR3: TGCAGCGTTGAAGGGACTAGAAATGAGCAGTTCTTC. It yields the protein CSVEGTRNEQFF.

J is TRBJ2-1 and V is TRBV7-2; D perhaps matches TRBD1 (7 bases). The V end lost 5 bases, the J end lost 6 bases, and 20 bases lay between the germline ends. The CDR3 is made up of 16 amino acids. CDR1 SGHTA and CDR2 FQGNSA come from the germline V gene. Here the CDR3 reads CASSIGGTAGANEQFF. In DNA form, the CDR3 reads TGTGCCAGCAGCATAGGCGGGACAGCAGGGGCCAATGAGCAGTTCTTC.

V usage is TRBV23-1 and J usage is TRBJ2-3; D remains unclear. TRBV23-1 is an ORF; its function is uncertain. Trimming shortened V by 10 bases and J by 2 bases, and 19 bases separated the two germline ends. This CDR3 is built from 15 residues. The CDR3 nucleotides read TGCGCCACGTCCCCTAGACGCAATCCCACAGATACGCAGTATTTT. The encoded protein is CATSPRRNPTDTQYF.

The CDR3 spells CSVTAGVGQETQYF. The CDR3 nucleotides read TGCAGCGTCACAGCGGGAGTAGGCCAAGAGACCCAGTACTTC. The chain has TRBV29-1 and TRBJ2-5; TRBD2 matches at 8 bases. V lost 6 bases, J lost 1 base, and 7 bases stayed unmatched. The CDR3 is 14 residues long. Germline CDR1 is SQVTM and CDR2 is ANQGSEA.

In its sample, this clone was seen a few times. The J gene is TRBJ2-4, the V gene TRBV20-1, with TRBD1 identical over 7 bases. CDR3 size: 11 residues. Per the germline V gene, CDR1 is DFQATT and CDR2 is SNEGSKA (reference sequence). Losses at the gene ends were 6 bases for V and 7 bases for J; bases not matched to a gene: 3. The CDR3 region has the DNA TGCAGTGCCCTACAGGGGAACATTCAGTACTTC. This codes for CSALQGNIQYF.

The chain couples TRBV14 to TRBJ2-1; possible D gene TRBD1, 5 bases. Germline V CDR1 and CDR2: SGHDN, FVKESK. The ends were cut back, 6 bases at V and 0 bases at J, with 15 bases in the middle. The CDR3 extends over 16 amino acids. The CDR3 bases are TGTGCCAGCAGTCACAAGGGGATTGCCTCCTACAATGAGCAGTTCTTC. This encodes CASSHKGIASYNEQFF.

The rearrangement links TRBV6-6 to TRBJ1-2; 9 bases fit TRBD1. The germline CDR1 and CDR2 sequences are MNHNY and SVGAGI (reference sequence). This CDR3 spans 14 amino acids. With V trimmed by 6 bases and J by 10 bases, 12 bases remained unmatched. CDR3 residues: CASSPMGGQGDYTF. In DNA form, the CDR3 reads TGTGCCAGCAGCCCCATGGGGGGACAGGGAGACTACACCTTC.

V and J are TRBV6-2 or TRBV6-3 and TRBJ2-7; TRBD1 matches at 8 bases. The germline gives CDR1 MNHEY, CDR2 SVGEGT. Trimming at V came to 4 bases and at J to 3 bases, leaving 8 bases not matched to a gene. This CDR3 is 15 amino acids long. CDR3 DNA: TGTGCCAGCAGTTCCCGGACAGGGCACCACTACGAGCAGTACGTC. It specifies CASSSRTGHHYEQYV.

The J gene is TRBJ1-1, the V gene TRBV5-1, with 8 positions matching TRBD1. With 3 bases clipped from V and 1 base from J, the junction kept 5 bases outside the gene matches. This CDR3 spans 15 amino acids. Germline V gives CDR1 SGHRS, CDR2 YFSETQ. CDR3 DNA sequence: TGCGCCAGCAGCTCAACCGGGACAGGGAACACTGAAGCTTTCTTT. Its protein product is CASSSTGTGNTEAFF.

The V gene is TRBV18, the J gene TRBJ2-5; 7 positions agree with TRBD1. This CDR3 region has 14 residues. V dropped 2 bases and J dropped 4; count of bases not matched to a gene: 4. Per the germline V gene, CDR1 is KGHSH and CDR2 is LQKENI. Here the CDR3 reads CASSPTGVRETQYF. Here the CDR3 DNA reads TGTGCCAGCTCACCAACAGGGGTACGAGAGACCCAGTACTTC. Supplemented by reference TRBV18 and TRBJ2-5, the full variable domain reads NAGVMQNPRHLVRRRGQEARLRCSPMKGHSHVYWYRQLPEEGLKFMVYLQKENIIDESGMPKERFSAEFPKEGPSILRIQQVVRGDSAAYFCASSPTGVRETQYFGPGTRLLVL.